This T cell receptor beta chain was sequenced during a study of tumor-infiltrating lymphocytes in primary liver carcinoma. The input was 400 to 500 ng total RNA; TCR beta cDNA was made from it with a constant-region primer. Researchers made the TCR beta libraries by running three nested multiplex PCR rounds with slightly modified ARM-PCR. The first two PCR rounds used TRBV1-TRBV30 primers with a Cbeta primer, approximately 9 cycles each. MiXCR, run by TCRdb on the multiplex PCR reads, gives a single entry per CDR3 protein. The data show 310,000 or so distinct CDR3 sequences, with nearly 60% seen just once and 15% to 20% held by the top ten. The source of the blood RNA was unsorted whole blood, and germline DNA was extracted as well. The CDR3 totals 13 residues. Between the trimmed V and J ends, which lost 4 bases and 4 bases, there was a span of 9 bases. Germline CDR1 SGHRS, CDR2 YFSETQ.

Source material: peripheral blood. This receptor was identified in a woman in her 30s with primary liver carcinoma and hepatitis B virus infection. J is TRBJ2-1 and V is TRBV5-1; D unresolved. The CDR3 DNA is TGCGCCAGCAGCGACGGGCCATACAATGAGCAGTTCTTC. Translated: CASSDGPYNEQFF.